Listed below are T cell receptor beta chains from one sample, sequenced in a study of blood T cell repertoires in COVID-19. Assay used: immunoSEQ multiplex PCR; TCRdb lists only in-frame clones, some missing. The table has some 500,000 clones, around 90% seen once. The source material was peripheral blood. The receptors come from a woman between 45 and 60 years old with COVID-19, enrolled during active disease. Each CDR3 is given with its conserved first and last residue. Each record gives: D gene, J gene, V gene, clone size, CDR3 protein, CDR3 DNA. A D gene is named only where the DNA matches it firmly. Clone size is given for some rows only: seen once, a few or many times, or a class if the clone is expanded.

d_call: TRBD1; j_call: TRBJ1-3; v_call: TRBV4-1; clone_size: once; cdr3_aa: CASSLGQGTSGNTIYF; cdr3_nt: TGCGCCAGCAGCCTAGGACAGGGTACCTCTGGAAACACCATATATTTT
d_call: -; j_call: TRBJ1-2; v_call: TRBV9; clone_size: -; cdr3_aa: CASTNSGAYGYTF; cdr3_nt: TGTGCCAGCACCAATTCAGGGGCCTATGGCTACACCTTC
d_call: TRBD1; j_call: TRBJ1-1; v_call: TRBV27; clone_size: -; cdr3_aa: CASSLTGTGATEAFF; cdr3_nt: TGTGCCAGCAGCCTAACCGGGACAGGGGCCACTGAAGCTTTCTTT
d_call: TRBD1; j_call: TRBJ2-7; v_call: TRBV30; clone_size: -; cdr3_aa: CAWTRTGGSYEQYF; cdr3_nt: TGTGCCTGGACCCGGACAGGGGGCTCCTACGAGCAGTACTTC
d_call: -; j_call: TRBJ2-3; v_call: TRBV5-1; clone_size: -; cdr3_aa: CASSLEGGAGTDTQYF; cdr3_nt: TGCGCCAGCAGCTTGGAAGGCGGAGCCGGCACAGATACGCAGTATTTT
d_call: TRBD1; j_call: TRBJ1-2; v_call: TRBV5-6; clone_size: -; cdr3_aa: CASSYGQGNGYTF; cdr3_nt: TGTGCCAGCAGCTATGGACAGGGAAATGGCTACACCTTC
d_call: -; j_call: TRBJ2-5; v_call: TRBV24-1; clone_size: -; cdr3_aa: CATSGPGRGADETQYF; cdr3_nt: TGTGCCACCAGTGGCCCGGGGAGGGGGGCCGACGAGACCCAGTACTTC
d_call: TRBD2; j_call: TRBJ2-1; v_call: TRBV19; clone_size: few; cdr3_aa: CASSIGASGGYYNEQFF; cdr3_nt: TGTGCCAGTAGTATAGGGGCTAGCGGGGGGTACTACAATGAGCAGTTCTTC
d_call: -; j_call: TRBJ1-1; v_call: TRBV6-5; clone_size: -; cdr3_aa: CASSPRVFGTEAFF; cdr3_nt: TGTGCCAGCAGCCCGAGGGTCTTTGGGACTGAAGCTTTCTTT
d_call: TRBD1; j_call: TRBJ1-1; v_call: TRBV5-1; clone_size: -; cdr3_aa: CASSSDRGWTMNTEAFF; cdr3_nt: TGCGCCAGCAGCTCCGACAGGGGTTGGACCATGAACACTGAAGCTTTCTTT
d_call: -; j_call: TRBJ1-3; v_call: TRBV28; clone_size: -; cdr3_aa: CASCAGPEGNTIYF; cdr3_nt: TGTGCCAGCTGTGCGGGGCCCGAGGGGAACACCATATATTTT
d_call: TRBD1; j_call: TRBJ2-1; v_call: TRBV6-5; clone_size: -; cdr3_aa: CASSPGQGENNEQFF; cdr3_nt: TGTGCCAGCAGCCCGGGACAGGGTGAGAACAATGAGCAGTTCTTC
d_call: TRBD2; j_call: TRBJ2-1; v_call: TRBV6-5; clone_size: -; cdr3_aa: CASSPGLAVYNEQFF; cdr3_nt: TGTGCCAGCAGCCCCGGACTAGCGGTATACAATGAGCAGTTCTTC
d_call: TRBD1; j_call: TRBJ1-1; v_call: TRBV5-1; clone_size: -; cdr3_aa: CASSFTGATEAFF; cdr3_nt: TGCGCCAGCAGCTTTACAGGGGCCACTGAAGCTTTCTTT
d_call: -; j_call: TRBJ2-5; v_call: TRBV3-1/TRBV3-2; clone_size: -; cdr3_aa: CASSQGRAQETQYF; cdr3_nt: TGTGCCAGCAGCCAAGGGAGGGCCCAAGAGACCCAGTACTTC
d_call: -; j_call: TRBJ2-5; v_call: TRBV29-1; clone_size: -; cdr3_aa: CSASDRLGGTQYF; cdr3_nt: TGCAGCGCATCTGACAGGCTCGGAGGGACCCAGTACTTC
d_call: -; j_call: TRBJ2-5; v_call: TRBV5-4; clone_size: -; cdr3_aa: CASSSPGDNQETQYF; cdr3_nt: TGTGCCAGCAGCTCCCCCGGGGACAACCAAGAGACCCAGTACTTC
d_call: TRBD1; j_call: TRBJ1-5; v_call: TRBV7-2; clone_size: -; cdr3_aa: CASSLAATGGYQPQHF; cdr3_nt: TGTGCCAGCAGCTTAGCGGCGACAGGGGGTTATCAGCCCCAGCATTTT